The 26 T cell receptor beta chains presented below share a single source sample, sequenced in a study of human T cells and chemical hapten exposure. TCRdb ran MiXCR on the RACE reads and lists one entry per CDR3 protein. The sample consists of 80,000 to 100,000 distinct CDR3 sequences, 8% to 10% of them appearing once. The time point here: pre-sensitization, week 0. Documented treatment: therapeutic diphenylcyclopropenone sensitization with weekly scalp DPC. Sequencing was performed on whole blood, taken in connection with sensitization to the hapten diphenylcyclopropenone (DPC). All receptors derive from a woman between 40 and 55 years old with alopecia areata. Some clones in this sample may be carry-over from other donors' samples.

This chain links TRBV29-1 with TRBJ2-4, with D tentatively TRBD1 or TRBD2 (5 bases each). Trimming removed 7 bases from V and 6 bases from J, with 16 bases in between. Germline V gene lookup returns CDR1 SQVTM and CDR2 ANQGSEA. The CDR3 loop spans 13 amino acids. The CDR3 here is CSAWDAGGNIQYF. CDR3 in DNA: TGCAGCGCCTGGGACGCAGGTGGAAACATTCAGTACTTC.

The table lists this clonotype with many counts. V and J are TRBV3-1 and TRBJ2-3, with 8 positions matching TRBD2. Germline CDR1 LGHDT, CDR2 YNNKEL (reference sequence). CDR3 length: 13 amino acids. Trimming at V came to 9 bases and at J to 0 bases, leaving 2 bases not matched to a gene. The CDR3 reads CASTSGSTDTQYF. CDR3 bases: TGTGCCAGTACTAGCGGTAGCACAGATACGCAGTATTTT.

With respect to this clonotype: The junction differs from germline at one of its ends, possibly a read error. The J gene is TRBJ2-7, the V gene TRBV2; no reliable D call. This CDR3 contains 11 residues. CDR1 is SNHLY, CDR2 FYNNEI, per germline. For the CDR3, the DNA is TGTGCCAGCACTGAAGCGTACGAGCAGTACTTC. Its protein is CASTEAYEQYF.

There are a few counts of this clonotype. The chain has TRBV4-1 and TRBJ2-7, with D possibly being TRBD1 or TRBD2 (5 bases each). Germline values: CDR1 MGHRA, CDR2 YSYEKL. The V end lost 2 bases, the J end lost 3 bases, and 8 bases lay between the germline ends. The CDR3 totals 13 residues. The CDR3 sequence is CASSQRDGYEQYF. The CDR3 DNA reads TGCGCCAGCAGCCAACGGGACGGCTACGAGCAGTACTTC.

The J gene is TRBJ1-4, the V gene TRBV18; unclear D gene. From germline, CDR1 is KGHSH and CDR2 LQKENI. The length of the CDR3 is 14 residues. Between the trimmed V and J ends, which lost 4 bases and 8 bases, there was a span of 14 bases. DNA of the CDR3: TGTGCCAGCTCACGCGGGCAGGCGGCGGAAAAACTGTTTTTT. It specifies CASSRGQAAEKLFF.

The chain employs TRBV10-2 and TRBJ2-1, with D possibly TRBD1 on 5 matching bases. CDR1 is WSHSY and CDR2 is SAAADI in the germline V gene. The ends were cut back, 3 bases at V and 5 bases at J, with 14 bases in the middle. The CDR3 has 15 residues. For the CDR3, the DNA is TGCGCCAGCAGTGAACCAGCCATGGGGCACAATGAGCAGTTCTTC. Amino acids: CASSEPAMGHNEQFF.

The chain has TRBV6-2 or TRBV6-3 and TRBJ1-1; 10 bases line up with TRBD1. CDR3 size: 14 residues. Trimming took 8 bases from V and 4 from J; bases not matched to a gene: 7. Germline CDR1 and CDR2: MNHEY and SVGEGT. Here the CDR3 reads CASAATGGPTEAFF. CDR3 DNA sequence: TGTGCCAGCGCCGCGACAGGGGGCCCCACTGAAGCTTTCTTT.

This clonotype was recorded at least ten times. The chain has TRBV7-2 and TRBJ2-3; 8 nucleotides match TRBD1. The J segment lost 2 bases and the V segment lost 5 bases, leaving 15 bases of the junction unmatched. The CDR3 extends over 18 amino acids. CDR1 and CDR2 (germline): SGHTA, FQGNSA. The CDR3 is CASSASLTGALDTDTQYF. The CDR3 coding sequence is TGTGCCAGCAGCGCTTCACTGACAGGGGCGTTAGACACAGATACGCAGTATTTT.

This chain joins TRBV7-9 and TRBJ2-2; a possible D gene is TRBD1 (6 bases). The V gene lost 2 bases and the J gene lost 4 bases, with 8 bases spanning the gap. CDR1 is SEHNR and CDR2 is FQNEAQ in the germline V gene (reference sequence). This CDR3 has 14 residues. CDR3 nucleotides: TGTGCCAGCAGCTTAAGACAGGTCACCGGGGAGCTGTTTTTT. This encodes CASSLRQVTGELFF.

Only a few counts were recorded for this clonotype. Written as DNA, the CDR3 is TGTGCCAGCAGCCCCGGACAGGGATTGAGAGAGCAGTTCTTC. It is translated as CASSPGQGLREQFF. This chain joins TRBV5-4 and TRBJ2-1, with 8 bases aligning to TRBD1. Germline V gives CDR1 SGHNT, CDR2 YYREEE (reference sequence). The CDR3 covers 14 residues. Losses at the gene ends were 4 bases for V and 10 bases for J; bases not matched to a gene: 10.

This chain links TRBV5-4 with TRBJ1-1; tentative D call: TRBD1 (5 bases). Germline V gene lookup returns CDR1 SGHNT and CDR2 YYREEE (reference sequence). The CDR3 length is 15 residues. V lost 4 bases to trimming and J lost 1 base, with 14 bases between them. The CDR3 protein is CASSGGGTGNTEAFF. CDR3 nucleotides: TGTGCCAGCAGCGGGGGGGGTACAGGGAACACTGAAGCTTTCTTT.

This clonotype has only a few counts. The V gene is TRBV4-3, the J gene TRBJ2-1; perhaps TRBD2 as D (6 bases). V dropped 6 bases and J dropped 0 bases, with 12 bases sitting between them. The CDR3 consists of 15 residues. The germline CDR1 and CDR2 sequences are LGHNA and YSLEER. The CDR3 reads CASSVRGSSYNEQFF. The CDR3 nucleotides are TGCGCCAGCAGTGTACGGGGGAGCTCCTACAATGAGCAGTTCTTC.

The V gene is TRBV11-3, the J gene TRBJ2-6; D possibly corresponds to TRBD1 (5 bases). CDR3 size: 15 residues. Looked up from germline, CDR1 is SGHNT and CDR2 is YENEEA. V gave up 8 bases and J gave up 3 bases, with 14 bases separating them. CDR3 amino acids: CASGPGRFGANVLTF. Here the CDR3 DNA reads TGTGCCAGCGGACCAGGGCGTTTTGGGGCCAACGTCCTGACTTTC.

This clonotype occurred many times. This sequence joins TRBV2 and TRBJ1-2, with 11 bases that match TRBD1. V shed 8 bases and J 5 bases; nucleotides not matched to a gene: 1. Germline CDR1 reads SNHLY; CDR2 reads FYNNEI. The CDR3 contains 12 residues. CDR3 sequence reads: CASGQGAYGYTF. The CDR3 DNA follows: TGTGCCAGCGGACAGGGGGCGTATGGCTACACCTTC.

This clonotype occurred many times. The chain employs TRBV28 and TRBJ2-7; D may be TRBD1 or TRBD2 (5 bases each). Trimming took off 6 bases at V and 5 bases at J, with 20 bases between the two ends. The CDR3 contains 15 residues. The germline gives CDR1 MDHEN, CDR2 SYDVKM. CDR3 bases: TGTGCCAGCAGCCTCATGGGGGTTTATAACCACGAGCAGTACTTC. Its translation: CASSLMGVYNHEQYF.

The V call is TRBV20-1, the J call TRBJ2-7; tentative D call: TRBD2 (6 bases). V gave up 3 bases and J gave up 2 bases, with 20 bases separating them. This CDR3 region has 16 residues. Germline V lookup: CDR1 DFQATT, CDR2 SNEGSKA (reference sequence). Written as DNA, the CDR3 is TGCAGTGCTAGGGGCCGAGCGGGCAGACGGGCCTACGAGCAGTACTTC. Translated: CSARGRAGRRAYEQYF.

The chain combines TRBV7-9 with TRBJ1-5, with unresolved D. V lost 2 bases, J lost 7 bases, and 12 bases lay in between. The CDR3 has 14 residues. Per the germline V gene, CDR1 is SEHNR and CDR2 is FQNEAQ (reference sequence). The CDR3 DNA sequence: TGTGCCAGCAGCTTACGGGCAGGAGGACAGCCCCAGCATTTT. Encoded protein: CASSLRAGGQPQHF.

This clonotype was found a few times. V gene TRBV29-1 combines with J gene TRBJ1-6; D is undetermined. V was trimmed by 6 bases and J by 0 bases, leaving 12 bases between them. The length of the CDR3 is 15 residues. The germline gives CDR1 SQVTM, CDR2 ANQGSEA. Here the CDR3 DNA reads TGCAGCGTGAGGACGGAAAGCTCCTATAATTCACCCCTCCACTTT. Its protein product is CSVRTESSYNSPLHF.

The rearrangement uses TRBV12-2 and TRBJ1-5; TRBD1, as called in the table, went unchecked against the DNA. TRBV12-2 is noted as a pseudogene. The CDR3 is made up of 17 amino acids. The CDR3 DNA reads as TGTGCAAGTCGCTTACCAACGGACAGAACCTTTTTAGGGGCCCAGCATTTT. Its translation is CASRLPTDRTFLGAQHF.

The sample holds many counts of this clonotype. This chain uses TRBV6-5 with TRBJ1-1; D is undetermined. The V end was cut by 10 bases, the J end by 1 base, with 10 bases between. The CDR3 totals 12 residues. The germline V gene encodes CDR1 MNHEY and CDR2 SVGAGI. The CDR3 nucleotides are TGTGCCACCTCTCGGGGGAACACTGAAGCTTTCTTT. It specifies CATSRGNTEAFF.

This clonotype was observed many times. The CDR3 loop is CASSLRPDRGLDTQYF. In nucleotides, the CDR3 is TGTGCCAGCAGCCTGCGACCGGACAGGGGGTTAGATACGCAGTATTTT. V usage is TRBV7-2 and J usage is TRBJ2-3, with TRBD1 identical over 10 bases. The V and J ends lost 5 bases and 5 bases, in that order; junction bases with no gene match: 10. This CDR3 is built from 16 residues. Germline CDR1 reads SGHTA; CDR2 reads FQGNSA. The whole variable domain, remainder taken from reference TRBV7-2 and TRBJ2-3, is GAGVSQSPSNKVTEKGKDVELRCDPISGHTALYWYRQSLGQGLEFLIYFQGNSAPDKSGLPSDRFSAERTGGSVSTLTIQRTQQEDSAVYLCASSLRPDRGLDTQYFGPGTRLTVL.

This clonotype was detected many times. The rearrangement joins TRBV7-9 to TRBJ1-6; maybe TRBD1 (5 bases). This CDR3 contains 14 residues. Trimming stripped 2 bases from V and 10 bases from J, with 12 bases between. In germline, CDR1 is SEHNR, CDR2 FQNEAQ (reference sequence). CDR3 region: CASSLQGFLSPLHF. DNA of the CDR3: TGTGCCAGCAGCTTACAGGGTTTTCTCTCACCCCTCCACTTT.

This clonotype was recorded many times. V and J are TRBV5-1 and TRBJ2-6; 9 nucleotides agree with TRBD1. This CDR3 is 16 amino acids long. The ends lost 0 bases at V and 7 bases at J; junction bases unmatched: 5. CDR1 SGHRS and CDR2 YFSETQ come from the germline V gene. DNA of the CDR3: TGCGCCAGCAGCTTGGTAGGGACAGGGTTTGCCAACGTCCTGACTTTC. It translates to CASSLVGTGFANVLTF. The variable domain in full, with the rest retrieved from reference TRBV5-1 and TRBJ2-6, is KAGVTQTPRYLIKTRGQQVTLSCSPISGHRSVSWYQQTPGQGLQFLFEYFSETQRNKGNFPGRFSGRQFSNSRSEMNVSTLELGDSALYLCASSLVGTGFANVLTFGAGSRLTVL.

The rearrangement joins TRBV7-2 to TRBJ2-5, with 9 bases aligning to TRBD2. The ends lost 5 bases at V and 5 bases at J; junction bases unmatched: 6. The CDR3 runs to 14 residues. In germline, CDR1 is SGHTA, CDR2 FQGNSA. The DNA of the CDR3 is TGTGCCAGCAGCCTGGGACTAGCTGGGGAGACCCAGTACTTC. It codes for CASSLGLAGETQYF. Complete variable domain (other parts from reference TRBV7-2 and TRBJ2-5): GAGVSQSPSNKVTEKGKDVELRCDPISGHTALYWYRQSLGQGLEFLIYFQGNSAPDKSGLPSDRFSAERTGGSVSTLTIQRTQQEDSAVYLCASSLGLAGETQYFGPGTRLLVL.

This clonotype was seen a few times. As DNA, the CDR3 is TGTGCCAGCAGTCTACTTCCGGGACAGATCCACAATGAGCAGTTCTTC. Translating it yields CASSLLPGQIHNEQFF. The chain combines TRBV28 with TRBJ2-1, with 7 bases matching TRBD1. The CDR3 totals 16 residues. Germline CDR1 MDHEN, CDR2 SYDVKM. V was pared by 5 bases and J by 5 bases, with 12 bases of the junction left unmatched. Full variable domain (remainder filled in from reference TRBV28 and TRBJ2-1): DVKVTQSSRYLVKRTGEKVFLECVQDMDHENMFWYRQDPGLGLRLIYFSYDVKMKEKGDIPEGYSVSREKKERFSLILESASTNQTSMYLCASSLLPGQIHNEQFFGPGTRLTVL.

The CDR3 region is CASTPFGGISTDTQYF. In DNA, the CDR3 is TGTGCCAGCACTCCTTTTGGGGGGATTAGCACAGATACGCAGTATTTT. This sequence joins TRBV5-4 and TRBJ2-3; TRBD2 is a possible D gene (6 bases). From germline, CDR1 is SGHNT and CDR2 YYREEE (reference sequence). Trimming removed 6 bases from V and 0 bases from J, with 17 bases in between. This CDR3 is 16 amino acids long.